This T cell receptor (beta chain) was captured by sequencing in a study of T cell clonality in common variable immunodeficiency. Notes on the study in general: Fewer TCRbeta clones were shared among CVID subjects than controls.

Sequencing input was equivalent genomic DNA from CVID and controls. The method was immunoSEQ multiplex PCR; TCRdb's version includes in-frame clones alone and lacks a portion of them. Observed in the sample are about 45,000 clones, none of them singletons. CDR3 size: 15 residues. Germline V gene sequence: CDR1 MNHEY, CDR2 SMNVEV (reference sequence). V gave up 5 bases and J gave up 4 bases; unmatched junction bases: 8. In this sample, this clone turned up many times. Its antigen is undetermined. The DNA ends 3 residues before the CDR3 does, and the rest of the CDR3 is filled in from the germline J gene. Both groups were predominantly of Caucasian heritage.

The material sequenced was peripheral blood mononuclear cells. The sequence derives from a person aged 18-70 years in good health. The chain uses TRBV27 and TRBJ2-1, with TRBD1 matching 7 bases. The sequenced part of the CDR3 DNA is TGTGCCAGCAGTCCTAGGGGGACAGCATACAATGAG. Its protein product is CASSPRGTAYNE. The full CDR3 sequence reads CASSPRGTAYNEQFF.